This entry is about one T cell receptor (beta chain). Germline V gene data show CDR1 as LNHDA and CDR2 as SQIVND (reference sequence). With 6 bases clipped from V and 1 base from J, the junction kept 6 bases outside the gene matches. The CDR3 is 14 residues long. The data belong to a study of a mutant IDH1 vaccine in newly diagnosed glioma. Indicated time point: baseline, week 1 (first vaccination visit). Indicated treatment: pre-vaccination baseline after standard-of-care therapy. Assay used: immunoSEQ multiplex PCR; TCRdb lists only in-frame clones, some missing. The repertoire consists of around 50,000 clones, with roughly 88% occurring once and the leading ten covering approximately 2.5%.

The sample was PBMCs, taken from a glioma patient treated with radiotherapy, temozolomide or both. The TCR comes from a man in his forties with glioma. V is TRBV19 and J is TRBJ2-7; 7 nucleotides align to TRBD1. CDR3 coding DNA: TGTGCCAGTAGGAGGGACAGCCTTTCCTACGAGCAGTACTTC. This codes for CASRRDSLSYEQYF.